A selection of T cell receptor beta chains follows, all from one sample in a study of beta chain features in type 1 diabetes. This table comes from immunoSEQ multiplex PCR, and its TCRdb copy is limited to in-frame clones, with some not included. The repertoire includes around 430,000 clones, roughly 30% of them detected once, and about 0.065% sits in the top ten. Sequenced material: naive CD4+ T cells from blood. The origin of the receptors is a man between 18 and 35 years old in good health. The CDR3 runs from the conserved cysteine through the conserved F or W. A D gene is named only where the DNA matches it firmly. The size field is filled for only some rows; it gives once, few, many or a size class.

-	TRBV29-1	TRBJ2-3	TRBD2	TGCAGCTTCCTTAGCGGGAGAGCAGATACGCAGTATTTT	CSFLSGRADTQYF
-	TRBV20-1	TRBJ2-3	-	TGCAGTGCCGCAGACTCAACTACGCAGTATTTT	CSAADSTTQYF
few	TRBV5-6	TRBJ1-2	-	TGTGCCAGCAGCTTGGGACAGGACTATGGCTACACCTTC	CASSLGQDYGYTF
-	TRBV13	TRBJ2-2	-	TGTGCCAGCAGCCCCCGCCCCCCCAGCGCAAACACCGGGGAGCTGTTTTTT	CASSPRPPSANTGELFF
-	TRBV5-4	TRBJ2-4	TRBD2	TGTGCCAGCAGCGCCTTGCTAGCGGGAGGAGCCAAAAACATTCAGTACTTC	CASSALLAGGAKNIQYF
-	TRBV30	TRBJ2-7	TRBD1	TGTGCCTGGAGTGGGGGCTGGACAGGCGACGGGCAGTACTTC	CAWSGGWTGDGQYF
few	TRBV29-1	TRBJ1-4	-	TGCAGCGTTGAGGGCCCCCGAGGGATTAATGAAAAACTGTTTTTT	CSVEGPRGINEKLFF
-	TRBV30	TRBJ2-7	-	TGTGCCTGGAACGGCGGGACCACCTACGAGCAGTACTTC	CAWNGGTTYEQYF
-	TRBV7-2	TRBJ2-1	-	TGTGCCAGCAGCTTAGAGGGACGCGATCTGTATGAGCAGTTCTTC	CASSLEGRDLYEQFF
few	TRBV29-1	TRBJ2-5	-	TGCAGCGTTGGACGTGGGGAGACCCAGTACTTC	CSVGRGETQYF